This T cell receptor beta chain was obtained from a study of identical twins (dated by TCRdb to 2016 to 2017). With respect to the entire study: TCR alpha and beta repertoires from monozygotic twins, unrelated adults of various ages and cord blood were deep-sequenced to test whether fetal clonotypes persist. To rule out contamination, replicate twin experiments were performed at different times with different library preparation protocols. The research as a whole found: Invariant T cells such as MAIT and iNKT could partly confound zero-insertion analyses, though diverse VJ usage argued against this for most clonotypes. The excess sharing between twins in beta out-of-frame sequences was weaker because fewer shared sequences reduced the signal-to-noise ratio. Because the same donors could not be followed over many years, conclusions were based on cross-sectional statistical analysis. Out-of-frame TCR alpha sharing in monozygotic twins was systematically underestimated by recombination models, whereas sharing between unrelated individuals was in agreement with the recombination models. Abundant cord blood beta clonotypes had fewer insertions, young adult naive repertoires showed a similar but weaker trend, and memory repertoires showed no such trend. Out-of-frame TCR alpha sequences shared between twins showed an excess of low generation-probability sequences compared with coincidental sharing between unrelated individuals.

Reading the germline V gene (reference sequence) gives CDR1 DFQATT and CDR2 SNEGSKA. Including the terminal cysteine and phenylalanine, the CDR3 comprises 13 residues. Only CDR3 DNA remains: 39 bases, in frame from the first base. V is reduced by 2 bases and J by 5 bases, leaving a spacing of 13 bases between them. All donors were healthy Caucasians. Three pairs of female monozygotic twins, all aged roughly 18 to 29 years, were included in the twin cohort. The RNA used for TCR libraries was isolated from peripheral blood mononuclear cells. Libraries came from 5' RACE. Sequencing used an Illumina HiSeq 2000. Template switching introduced a universal primer binding site; the final cDNA contained a unique molecular identifier, enabling accurate counting of TCR cDNA molecules. First-strand cDNA for TCR alpha and beta chains was synthesized from specific primers in the conserved constant-segment region. To control for contamination, every cDNA library carried two barcodes: a SMART-Mk sample barcode plus Illumina barcodes. Two successive PCR steps introduced TruSeq adapter sequences along with Illumina sample barcodes. Sequencing of the TCR alpha and beta cDNA libraries was done on the Illumina HiSeq platform using custom primers. As for how the authors treated the data: MiGEC processed the raw reads to extract unique molecular identifiers, while MiXCR was used to determine the CDR3 positions. For each individual, recombination models were inferred using an EM algorithm with the repgenHMM and IGoR tools. The tcR package in R was used for shared clonotype analysis, with sharing normalized by the product of cloneset sizes. To study raw recombination without the effects of thymic and clonal selection, out-of-frame nonproductive sequences were analyzed. TCRdb's own reprocessing of the public reads used fastp at Q25 and MiXCR and kept productive beta chains. Every entry covers one CDR3 protein and lists the most common genes and DNA from its rows. The V and J calls and clone size are TCRdb's, not the authors'. The sample contains approximately 630,000 distinct CDR3 sequences, less than 9% of them found a single time. The ten largest clones capture about 1.6% of the sample.

This clonotype was seen only a few times. Its antigen is currently not known. Within one base of it there is no much larger clone, and no base qualities were kept. These data are also associated with another study on yellow fever vaccine responses in identical twins. As the second study states: The T cell response to vaccination in identical twins was reported by the authors to appear partly convergent and partly personalized. Focusing on identical twins, the study followed the T cell clones that responded to the vaccine, and did so with precision.

The sequence joins TRBV20-1 to TRBJ2-7, with the D gene uncertain. The receptor's source is a woman between 18 and 29 years old in good health. Sequencing was carried out using PBMCs. The nucleotide sequence reads as follows: TGCAGTGCTAGAACTCCGCCCCGGGACGAGCAGTACTTC. Its protein is CSARTPPRDEQYF.